This T cell receptor beta chain was obtained from a study of T cell responses to AZD1222 COVID-19 vaccine. Whole-study findings and limits: Clonal diversity was possibly underestimated, and white British individuals and females predominated among donors.

Germline loops: CDR1 SGHNT, CDR2 YYREEE (reference sequence). After removal of 5 bases from V and 5 bases from J, the junction contained 10 bases not matched to a gene. The CDR3 loop spans 15 amino acids. As for this clone: Antigen: not known.

Data came from immunoSEQ multiplex PCR; TCRdb stores just in-frame clones and leaves some out. The sample records about 140,000 clones, more than 80% being singletons. The sample in question was peripheral blood, obtained on day 0 of MenACWY control vaccination. This sequence joins TRBV5-4 and TRBJ1-2; 9 nucleotides line up with TRBD1. The clonotype originates from an adult in good health. The CDR3 here is CASSRWVTGGYGYTF. The CDR3 region has the DNA TGTGCCAGCAGTCGCTGGGTGACAGGGGGATATGGCTACACCTTC.